These 13 T cell receptor beta chains were all obtained from the same sample, sequenced in a study of T cell repertoires in cytomegalovirus infection. TCRdb redid the calling of the reads with MiXCR, one entry per CDR3 protein. The data hold some 200,000 distinct CDR3 sequences, with 35% to 40% observed a single time. These receptors have no known antigen. The sample consisted of CD8+ T cells from cultured PBMCs, taken from culture after CMV antigen stimulation. The receptors were sampled from a human donor in good health (CMV status not recorded). Some clones in this sample may be carry-over from other donors' samples.

This clonotype was found once. The chain has TRBV2 and TRBJ2-4; TRBD1 is a possible D gene (5 bases). Trimming removed 8 bases at V and 7 bases at J, with 15 bases between. Germline V gives CDR1 SNHLY, CDR2 FYNNEI. This CDR3 spans 13 amino acids. CDR3 DNA sequence: TGTGCCAGCGGACATGCAGGGCGGAACATTCAGTACTTC. Amino acid sequence: CASGHAGRNIQYF.

V is TRBV11-3 and J is TRBJ2-5; D remains ambiguous. The CDR3 totals 15 residues. V was clipped by 0 bases and J by 0 bases, with 8 bases between them. Germline CDR1 is SGHNT and CDR2 is YENEEA. CDR3 sequence (DNA): TGTGCCAGCAGCTTAGATTTCGGCTACCAAGAGACCCAGTACTTC. Residues: CASSLDFGYQETQYF.

This clonotype was counted between two and nine times. The chain carries TRBV7-9 and TRBJ2-7, with 8 bases aligning to TRBD2. Per the germline V gene, CDR1 is SEHNR and CDR2 is FQNEAQ (reference sequence). The ends lost 3 bases at V and 4 bases at J; junction bases unmatched: 5. CDR3 length: 14 amino acids. The CDR3 nucleotides read TGTGCCAGCAGCTTTGAGACTAGCGCTTACGAGCAGTACTTC. This gives the protein CASSFETSAYEQYF.

CDR3 sequence: CASSSAGTGTRHGAFF. The CDR3 nucleotides are TGTGCCAGCAGCTCAGCCGGGACCGGAACCCGGCATGGAGCTTTCTTT. The J gene is TRBJ1-1, the V gene TRBV11-2, with D tentatively TRBD1 (5 bases). The germline gives CDR1 SGHAT, CDR2 FQNNGV. This CDR3 comprises 16 residues. With 4 bases removed from V and 10 bases from J, the gap between germline ends came to 25 bases.

The CDR3 reads CASRPSGRGEGYTF. DNA for the CDR3: TGTGCCAGCAGGCCTTCCGGGAGAGGGGAAGGCTACACCTTC. The chain recombines TRBV27 with TRBJ1-2; weak D call: TRBD1 (5 bases). This CDR3 spans 14 amino acids. V lost 6 bases, J lost 8 bases, and 19 bases lay in between. CDR1 and CDR2 (germline): MNHEY, SMNVEV (reference sequence).

This clonotype was picked up one time. The CDR3 is CSAPQGRGRLVPQHF. The CDR3 coding sequence is TGCAGTGCCCCCCAAGGGAGGGGAAGGTTGGTGCCCCAGCATTTT. This rearrangement joins TRBV20-1 to TRBJ1-5; perhaps TRBD1 as D (5 bases). The CDR3 covers 15 residues. V shed 6 bases and J shed 9 bases, with 24 bases lying between them. Germline CDR1 and CDR2: DFQATT and SNEGSKA (reference sequence).

The rearrangement links TRBV5-4 to TRBJ2-2, with 14 bases matching TRBD2. The CDR3 has 16 amino acids. Germline CDR1 is SGHNT and CDR2 is YYREEE (reference sequence). The trim removed 4 bases at V and 4 bases at J, leaving 3 bases unmatched. The CDR3: CASSPGLAGATGELFF. The CDR3 region has the DNA TGTGCCAGCAGCCCGGGACTAGCGGGAGCCACCGGGGAGCTGTTTTTT.

This rearrangement joins TRBV12-3 or TRBV12-4 to TRBJ1-5, with 7 positions matching TRBD1. V was pared by 6 bases and J by 0 bases, with 5 bases of the junction left unmatched. The CDR3 has 15 residues. As DNA, the CDR3 is TGTGCCAGCAGCAGGGACAGATATAGCAATCAGCCCCAGCATTTT. The encoded protein is CASSRDRYSNQPQHF.

This clonotype was recorded at least ten times. The V gene is TRBV7-9, the J gene TRBJ2-3, with TRBD2 matching 11 bases. CDR1 is SEHNR and CDR2 is FQNEAQ in the germline V gene (reference sequence). The CDR3 loop spans 17 amino acids. The J segment lost 2 bases and the V segment lost 11 bases, leaving 15 bases of the junction unmatched. The CDR3 protein is CAEGAYGTSGDTDTQYF. DNA for the CDR3: TGTGCCGAGGGAGCTTATGGGACTAGCGGTGACACAGATACGCAGTATTTT.

This clonotype was counted ten times or more. This chain connects TRBV7-8 to TRBJ2-3; D is undetermined. Trimming took off 2 bases at V and 1 base at J, with 7 bases between the two ends. Germline V CDR1 and CDR2: SGHVS, FQNEAQ. This CDR3 region has 14 residues. The CDR3 spells CASSLLVRTDTQYF. CDR3 sequence (DNA): TGTGCCAGCAGCTTACTAGTCCGCACAGATACGCAGTATTTT.

This chain connects TRBV12-3 or TRBV12-4 to TRBJ2-7; 10 bases are a match to TRBD2. CDR3 size: 14 residues. J was trimmed by 4 bases and V by 5 bases; bases with no gene match: 5. CDR3 in DNA: TGTGCCAGCAGTCCGGGACTAGCGTTATACGAGCAGTACTTC. It codes for CASSPGLALYEQYF.

The CDR3 DNA reads TGTGCCAGCTGGAATAACTATGGCTACACCTTC. It translates to CASWNNYGYTF. The chain employs TRBV7-2 and TRBJ1-2, with D hard to call. Between the trimmed V and J ends, which lost 8 bases and 1 base, there was a span of 5 bases. There are 11 residues in the CDR3. Germline V CDR1 and CDR2: SGHTA, FQGNSA.

This clonotype was recorded only once. This chain links TRBV20-1 with TRBJ2-3, with TRBD2 matching 7 bases. Per germline, CDR1 DFQATT and CDR2 SNEGSKA (reference sequence). The CDR3 loop spans 13 amino acids. Unmatched junction bases numbered 4, after V lost 4 bases and J lost 3 bases. The CDR3 loop is CSANGGDTDTQYF. In nucleotides, the CDR3 is TGCAGTGCTAATGGGGGGGATACAGATACGCAGTATTTT.